This entry concerns a single TCR beta chain. This table comes from immunoSEQ multiplex PCR, and its TCRdb copy is limited to in-frame clones, with some not included. Of some 3,500 clones in the sample, roughly 94% are singletons; the top ten hold over 2%. The sample originates from a study of tumor T cells in aggressive B-cell lymphoma. Germline CDR1 SNHLY, CDR2 FYNNEI. V was clipped by 8 bases and J by 6 bases; unmatched bases: 17. The CDR3 has 16 residues. The rearrangement uses TRBV2 and TRBJ2-3, with 7 bases identical to TRBD1. What was sequenced was tumor tissue. The sequence was collected from an adult with diffuse large B cell lymphoma. As DNA, the CDR3 is TGTGCCAGCCCGCTTAGGACAGGAGAGCGGCCCGATACGCAGTATTTT. Its translation: CASPLRTGERPDTQYF.